Following are 23 T cell receptor beta chains from one sample sequenced in a study of vaccination and CD4 T cells after COVID-19. Stated time point: late sampling 161 to 241 days after vaccination in three convalescent patients. One entry per CDR3 protein results from TCRdb running MiXCR on the PCR reads. The sample includes about 28,000 distinct CDR3 sequences, 50% of them seen just once. Source: CD4+ T cells from blood, taken about 7 months after SARS-CoV-2 vaccination. Receptors originate from a human donor who had recovered from COVID-19.

The chain is built from TRBV6-1 and TRBJ1-3; a weak D match, TRBD1 (5 bases). The CDR3 totals 12 residues. Germline V gene sequence: CDR1 MNHNS, CDR2 SASEGT. Trimming removed 10 bases at V and 7 bases at J, with 14 bases between. The DNA for the CDR3 is TGTGCCACTGTCTCGGGGGGGAACACCATATATTTT. This gives the protein CATVSGGNTIYF.

The chain uses TRBV7-9 and TRBJ2-5; D is unresolved. The germline V gene encodes CDR1 SEHNR and CDR2 FQNEAQ (reference sequence). Trimming left V 2 bases short and J 1 base short, with 14 bases between. This CDR3 has 16 amino acids. The CDR3 loop reads CASSLFGVAVQETQYF. The CDR3, as DNA: TGTGCCAGCAGCTTATTCGGTGTGGCCGTCCAAGAGACCCAGTACTTC.

In its sample, this clonotype was seen a few times. CDR3 region: CASSLADREVTIQYF. Written as DNA, the CDR3 is TGTGCCAGCAGCTTAGCGGACAGGGAGGTAACCATTCAGTACTTC. The chain links TRBV7-2 to TRBJ2-4, with 8 bases fitting TRBD1. V trimming: 0 bases; J trimming: 9 bases; junction bases outside the gene matches: 7. Germline V lookup: CDR1 SGHTA, CDR2 FQGNSA. There are 15 residues in the CDR3.

This clonotype was seen more than once but under ten times. The chain recombines TRBV20-1 with TRBJ2-2; D is possibly TRBD2 (5 bases). The CDR3 is 14 residues long. Germline CDR1 and CDR2: DFQATT and SNEGSKA (reference sequence). Trimming stripped 5 bases from V and 5 bases from J, with 15 bases between. This chain's CDR3 is CSAERERSTGELFF. The CDR3 DNA follows: TGCAGTGCTGAGAGGGAGCGCTCAACCGGGGAGCTGTTTTTT.

The table lists this clonotype with a few counts. The rearrangement uses TRBV15 and TRBJ1-5; D uncertain. V was shortened by 3 bases and J by 5 bases, with 14 bases between the two germline ends. This CDR3 has 15 residues. The germline CDR1 and CDR2 sequences are LNHNV and YYDKDF (reference sequence). CDR3 DNA: TGTGCCACCAGCAGCGGGTCCCGGGCCGATCAGCCCCAGCATTTT. Encoded protein: CATSSGSRADQPQHF.

The genes are TRBV28 and TRBJ2-5, with 7 bases matching TRBD1. Germline V lookup: CDR1 MDHEN, CDR2 SYDVKM. CDR3 length: 13 amino acids. The V gene end was trimmed by 6 bases and the J gene end by 4 bases; junction bases not matched to a gene: 5. CDR3 loop: CASRYRGRETQYF. As DNA, the CDR3 is TGTGCCAGCAGGTACAGGGGACGAGAGACCCAGTACTTC. Combining the CDR3 with reference TRBV28 and TRBJ2-5 gives the whole variable domain DVKVTQSSRYLVKRTGEKVFLECVQDMDHENMFWYRQDPGLGLRLIYFSYDVKMKEKGDIPEGYSVSREKKERFSLILESASTNQTSMYLCASRYRGRETQYFGPGTRLLVL.

This clonotype has more than one count but fewer than ten. The CDR3, as DNA: TGTGCCAGCACCAATCGGGGAGAGTCCTTCTCCTACGAGCAGTACTTC. Amino acid sequence: CASTNRGESFSYEQYF. J is TRBJ2-7 and V is TRBV7-9; a possible D gene is TRBD2 (5 bases). The ends were cut back, 7 bases at V and 0 bases at J, with 19 bases in the middle. CDR1 SEHNR and CDR2 FQNEAQ come from the germline V gene (reference sequence). The CDR3 covers 16 residues.

The sample holds a few counts of this clonotype. The chain employs TRBV20-1 and TRBJ1-5; 7 nucleotides line up with TRBD1. This CDR3 comprises 14 residues. CDR1 is DFQATT and CDR2 is SNEGSKA in the germline V gene (reference sequence). V was clipped by 5 bases and J by 5 bases; unmatched bases: 9. DNA for the CDR3: TGCAGTGCTGAAACAGGGGAGCACGATCAGCCCCAGCATTTT. It translates to CSAETGEHDQPQHF.

The table lists this clonotype with a count of one. V is TRBV5-8 and J is TRBJ2-7, with D possibly matching TRBD2 (7 bases). Between the trimmed V and J ends, which lost 8 bases and 11 bases, there was a span of 14 bases. This CDR3 comprises 10 residues. Germline CDR1 reads SGHTS; CDR2 reads YDEGEE. CDR3 residues: CASKGRGKYF. In DNA, the CDR3 is TGTGCCAGTAAGGGGAGGGGGAAGTACTTC.

The V call is TRBV10-3, the J call TRBJ1-2; possible D gene TRBD1, 5 bases. The CDR3 sequence is 13 residues long. The germline CDR1 and CDR2 sequences are ENHRY and SYGVKD. V lost 6 bases to trimming and J lost 2 bases, with 10 bases between them. CDR3 amino acids: CAISRDGNYGYTF. CDR3 coding DNA: TGTGCCATCAGCCGGGACGGGAACTATGGCTACACCTTC.

This chain links TRBV7-9 with TRBJ1-6, with a tentative D call TRBD1 (5 bases). The CDR3 length is 15 residues. V shed 2 bases and J shed 9 bases, with 14 bases lying between them. Germline V CDR1 and CDR2: SEHNR, FQNEAQ (reference sequence). CDR3 sequence reads: CASSLRAGVSSPLHF. CDR3 bases: TGTGCCAGCAGCTTAAGGGCGGGGGTTAGTTCACCCCTCCACTTT.

This clonotype was recorded a few times. The V call is TRBV7-9, the J call TRBJ2-5, with 11 bases fitting TRBD2. Germline trimming cut 2 bases from V and 4 bases from J; bases unmatched to any gene: 6. The CDR3 runs to 16 residues. CDR1 and CDR2 (germline): SEHNR, FQNEAQ (reference sequence). For the CDR3, the DNA is TGTGCCAGCAGCTTAATTAGCGGGAGGGCCGGAGAGACCCAGTACTTC. Protein product: CASSLISGRAGETQYF.

The V call is TRBV29-1, the J call TRBJ2-1; D uncertain. Trimming removed 6 bases from V and 8 bases from J, with 8 bases in between. The germline CDR1 and CDR2 sequences are SQVTM and ANQGSEA. CDR3 length: 10 amino acids. The CDR3 region is CSVLSDEQFF. Here the CDR3 DNA reads TGCAGCGTGCTTTCGGATGAGCAGTTCTTC.

V usage is TRBV6-1 and J usage is TRBJ1-1; no firm D call. The ends were cut back, 4 bases at V and 0 bases at J, with 12 bases in the middle. The CDR3 sequence is 15 residues long. Germline-derived CDR1 and CDR2 are MNHNS and SASEGT. CDR3 coding DNA: TGTGCCAGCAGTGTTCTCCCAGCTATGAACACTGAAGCTTTCTTT. This encodes CASSVLPAMNTEAFF.

The chain joins TRBV27 to TRBJ2-1, with 9 nucleotides matching TRBD2. Germline CDR1 is MNHEY and CDR2 is SMNVEV (reference sequence). The V and J ends lost 6 bases and 0 bases, in that order; junction bases with no gene match: 6. The CDR3 sequence is 16 residues long. CDR3 region: CASRRAGGVSYNEQFF. The CDR3 bases are TGTGCCAGCAGAAGAGCGGGAGGAGTCTCCTACAATGAGCAGTTCTTC.

This clonotype was observed a handful of times. J is TRBJ2-1 and V is TRBV6-5; D is ambiguous. The germline CDR1 and CDR2 sequences are MNHEY and SVGAGI. Trimming took 0 bases from V and 2 from J, leaving 8 bases between them. This CDR3 is 15 amino acids long. CDR3 sequence: CASSYSKGTYNEQFF. CDR3 nucleotide sequence: TGTGCCAGCAGTTACTCGAAAGGTACCTACAATGAGCAGTTCTTC.

The chain is built from TRBV20-1 and TRBJ2-5; D perhaps matches TRBD2 (7 bases). The CDR3 has 14 residues. Looked up from germline, CDR1 is DFQATT and CDR2 is SNEGSKA (reference sequence). Trimming left V 2 bases short and J 3 bases short, with 13 bases between. The CDR3 sequence is CSARLSGTKETQYF. The CDR3 DNA sequence: TGCAGTGCTAGATTGAGCGGGACAAAAGAGACCCAGTACTTC.

V usage is TRBV20-1 and J usage is TRBJ1-2, with D possibly matching TRBD1 (6 bases). The length of the CDR3 is 14 residues. V gave up 3 bases and J gave up 1 base, with 12 bases separating them. CDR1 DFQATT and CDR2 SNEGSKA come from the germline V gene (reference sequence). The CDR3 region has the DNA TGCAGTGCTAGGGCAGGGGCCCTTAACTATGGCTACACCTTC. Amino acid sequence: CSARAGALNYGYTF.

This chain links TRBV20-1 with TRBJ2-5, with TRBD1 identical over 8 bases. The CDR3 has 14 residues. From germline, CDR1 is DFQATT and CDR2 SNEGSKA (reference sequence). The V gene end was trimmed by 7 bases and the J gene end by 4 bases; junction bases not matched to a gene: 11. The CDR3 protein is CSVAWDRSLETQYF. The CDR3 region has the DNA TGCAGTGTAGCCTGGGACAGGAGTTTAGAGACCCAGTACTTC.

The chain combines TRBV7-9 with TRBJ1-2, with TRBD1 matching 8 bases. The trim removed 3 bases at V and 7 bases at J, leaving 10 bases unmatched. This CDR3 has 15 amino acids. The germline V gene encodes CDR1 SEHNR and CDR2 FQNEAQ (reference sequence). CDR3 nucleotide sequence: TGTGCCAGCAGCTTTTCCTCGGCAGGGGGCGGTGGCTACACCTTC. This translates into CASSFSSAGGGGYTF.

This clonotype was recorded a few times. This chain connects TRBV27 to TRBJ2-1, with D unresolved. Germline V gene data show CDR1 as MNHEY and CDR2 as SMNVEV (reference sequence). Trimming shortened V by 0 bases and J by 8 bases, and 17 bases separated the two germline ends. The CDR3 runs 16 residues. The CDR3 nucleotides are TGTGCCAGCAGTTTATCGTTAAGCCACGCTGGCGATGAGCAGTTCTTC. Protein sequence: CASSLSLSHAGDEQFF.

The rearrangement joins TRBV29-1 to TRBJ2-2; 9 positions agree with TRBD1. CDR3 size: 14 residues. The germline V gene has CDR1 SQVTM and CDR2 ANQGSEA. V lost 5 bases and J lost 6; bases outside the gene matches: 7. In nucleotides, the CDR3 is TGCAGCGTTCCGGGACAGGGTTGGCCCGGGGAGCTGTTTTTT. This encodes CSVPGQGWPGELFF.

The chain combines TRBV7-9 with TRBJ2-2; no firm D call. The germline V and J ends were trimmed by 5 bases and 7 bases, with 11 bases remaining between them. Germline values: CDR1 SEHNR, CDR2 FQNEAQ (reference sequence). CDR3 length: 13 residues. Written as DNA, the CDR3 is TGTGCCAGCAGCCAGCTTACAATCGGGGAGCTGTTTTTT. As protein: CASSQLTIGELFF.